Described below is a single T cell receptor beta chain sequence and its context. This clone came up once. The antigen this receptor binds is unknown. No base qualities exist here, and no much larger clone lies one base off it. Repertoires were sampled repeatedly over the course of chemoradiotherapy, so clonal expansion could be followed in the tumor microenvironment. The library came from the immunoSEQ multiplex PCR assay. TCRdb mirrors the immuneACCESS table, restricted to in-frame sequences. Some clones are absent from its copies; in checked studies, under half trace to an unresolved V gene, and the reason for the others is unknown. Recorded for this sample are 25,000 to 30,000 clones; 93% of them occurred a single time. The ten largest make up roughly 18% of the sample. This sample is part of a study of chemoradiotherapy in HPV16-positive cancers (dated by TCRdb to between 2022 and 2023). Notes on the research overall: Functional T-cell assays on cells from two HPV16-positive patients defined candidate HPV-specific T-cell clones and common TCR motifs. The study asked whether T-cell immunity to the HPV oncoproteins E6 and E7 changes during chemoradiotherapy and whether this immunity affects survival. The candidate HPV-specific TCRs and motifs were subsequently tracked in TCR repertoires obtained from approximately 86 patients with HPV-related cancers. Broad study findings and their caveats: Improved recurrence-free survival in HPV16-positive patients was associated with expansion of HPV-responsive T cells during chemoradiotherapy. Expansion of candidate HPV-specific clones and E7-related TCR motifs was observed in the tumor microenvironment during treatment, whereas no such expansion was observed for non-HPV-specific T cells. The functional definition of HPV-specific T cells came from only a couple of HPV16-positive patients, and the survival association was reported for HPV16-positive patients.

There are 14 amino acids in the CDR3, from cysteine to phenylalanine inclusive. Kept here is only the CDR3 DNA, which spans 42 bases and is read in frame from base 1. V gives up 5 bases and J gives up 0 bases, and the segment between their germline ends measures 8 bases. From the germline V gene (reference sequence), CDR1 is MNHEY and CDR2 is SMNVEV. This receptor was taken from a human donor with HPV-associated anogenital cancer. The sample was blood, taken from a patient who underwent chemoradiotherapy. Here the chain combines TRBV27 and TRBJ1-5, with the identity of the D gene unclear. CDR3 region: CASSPAVSNQPQHF. The sequence in DNA is TGTGCCAGCAGTCCAGCAGTTAGCAATCAGCCCCAGCATTTT.